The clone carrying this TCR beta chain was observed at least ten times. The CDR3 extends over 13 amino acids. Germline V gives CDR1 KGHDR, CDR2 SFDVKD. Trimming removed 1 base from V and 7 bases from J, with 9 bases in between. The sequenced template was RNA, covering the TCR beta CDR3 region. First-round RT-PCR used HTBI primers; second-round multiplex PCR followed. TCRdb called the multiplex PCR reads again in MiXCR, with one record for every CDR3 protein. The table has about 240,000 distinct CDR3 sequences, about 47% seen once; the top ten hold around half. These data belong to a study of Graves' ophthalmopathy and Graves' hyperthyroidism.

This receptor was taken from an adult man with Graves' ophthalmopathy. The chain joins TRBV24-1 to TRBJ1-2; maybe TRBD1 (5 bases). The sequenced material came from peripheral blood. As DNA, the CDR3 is TGTGCCACCAGTGATTTACGGGACGGTGGCTACACCTTC. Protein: CATSDLRDGGYTF.